This T cell receptor (beta chain) was retrieved from a study of blood T cell repertoires in COVID-19. Study overall: Samples representing acute and convalescent COVID-19 were sourced from the United States, Italy and Spain. In each case, the material was cDNA or gDNA derived from T cells, B-cell-depleted T cells, or PBMCs.

Methods used by the authors: The authors estimated nucleated cell counts from reference gene primer amplification. The table came from immunoSEQ multiplex PCR; TCRdb's copy has only in-frame clones and leaves some out. The D gene and trimming were derived from the DNA, and the V and J assignments and clone size from that table. The sample lists over 50,000 clones; around four fifths were seen once. The CDR3 has 15 residues. Germline V CDR1 and CDR2: MNHEY, SMNVEV (reference sequence). The J segment lost 4 bases and the V segment lost 3 bases, leaving 1 base of the junction unmatched. Sequences were obtained from peripheral blood. This receptor was identified in a man between 45 and 60 years old with acute or convalescent COVID-19. This chain links TRBV27 with TRBJ2-1; 12 positions match TRBD2. In DNA form, the CDR3 reads TGTGCCAGCAGTTTGGGACTAGCGGGTTACAATGAGCAGTTCTTC. Protein sequence: CASSLGLAGYNEQFF.